This T cell receptor (beta chain) appears in the sequencing data of a study of T cell responses to AZD1222 COVID-19 vaccine. Study-level background: Combined were second doses at about 4 or about 12 weeks.

In germline, CDR1 is SEHNR, CDR2 FQNEAQ (reference sequence). V lost 4 bases, J lost 5 bases, and 14 bases lay in between. The CDR3 runs to 14 residues. Sequenced by immunoSEQ multiplex PCR; TCRdb stores in-frame clones only, minus some. Of about 100,000 clones in the sample, approximately 81% were seen once. A note on this clone: The antigen is undetermined.

Points from the study as a whole: CD4 TCRs linked to vaccination spanned spike, dominating at 160-218 and 743-854. Breadth and depth of Spike-specific TCRs rose after two AZD1222 doses. Reportedly, nearly half of unique spike TCRs recognized epitopes outside B.1.351/B.1.1.7 mutations.

This sample comprised peripheral blood, obtained on day 0 of AZD1222 vaccination. This sequence originates from an adult in good health. The chain carries TRBV7-9 and TRBJ2-5; weak D call: TRBD2 (6 bases). Written as DNA, the CDR3 is TGTGCCAGCAGCTCCGGGTATGCGGGGGAGACCCAGTACTTC. Amino acid sequence: CASSSGYAGETQYF.